A selection of T cell receptor beta chains follows, all from one sample in a study of T cell repertoires in cytomegalovirus infection. Their cognate antigens are unknown. TCRdb reprocessed the reads via MiXCR and lists one record per CDR3 protein. The table has about 920,000 distinct CDR3 sequences, roughly 31% seen once. The source was cultured CD8+ T cells from PBMCs, collected from culture after CMV antigen stimulation. These receptors all come from a human donor in good health (CMV status not recorded). Some clones in this sample may be carry-over from other donors' samples. CDR3s include the opening cysteine and the closing phenylalanine or tryptophan. D genes are given only for firm matches. Clone sizes are given selectively: once, few, many, or a class where the clone is expanded.

CATDRPPSDTQYF,TGTGCGACGGACAGGCCCCCCTCAGATACGCAGTATTTT,TRBJ2-3,TRBD1,13,-,TRBV5-4
CASSLAQGTGTYEQYF,TGTGCCAGCAGCTTAGCGCAAGGGACAGGGACCTACGAGCAGTACTTC,TRBJ2-7,TRBD1,16,few,TRBV7-6
CASSPPGRNQPQHF,TGTGCCAGCAGTCCTCCAGGGCGCAATCAGCCCCAGCATTTT,TRBJ1-5,-,14,-,TRBV6-5
CASSWTGLGEETQYF,TGTGCCAGCAGTTGGACAGGGTTGGGGGAAGAGACCCAGTACTTC,TRBJ2-5,TRBD1,15,few,TRBV2
CASSLVGGLNTEAFF,TGTGCCAGCAGCTTAGTTGGAGGCTTGAACACTGAAGCTTTCTTT,TRBJ1-1,-,15,many,TRBV7-9
CASSSGRDTGELFF,TGTGCCAGCAGTTCGGGCAGGGACACCGGGGAGCTGTTTTTT,TRBJ2-2,-,14,-,TRBV12-3/TRBV12-4
CSARAFKGTYEQYF,TGCAGTGCCAGGGCCTTTAAGGGAACCTACGAGCAGTACTTC,TRBJ2-7,-,14,few,TRBV20-1
CASSAQGLDGEQFF,TGTGCCAGCAGTGCCCAGGGACTAGACGGTGAGCAGTTCTTC,TRBJ2-1,TRBD2,14,-,TRBV2
CASSIAGGSEAFF,TGTGCCAGTAGTATAGCAGGGGGCTCTGAAGCTTTCTTT,TRBJ1-1,TRBD1,13,few,TRBV19
CASSLGKIPSYNEQFF,TGTGCCAGCAGTTTAGGAAAGATCCCCTCCTACAATGAGCAGTTCTTC,TRBJ2-1,-,16,-,TRBV6-5
CASTQPGRELFF,TGTGCCAGCACACAACCGGGGCGGGAGCTGTTTTTT,TRBJ2-2,-,12,-,TRBV9
CASSTPPDYGYTF,TGTGCCAGTAGTACCCCCCCTGACTATGGCTACACCTTC,TRBJ1-2,-,13,-,TRBV19
CASSKNSLQTGEGEQFF,TGTGCCAGCAGCAAGAACTCCCTCCAAACAGGGGAGGGTGAGCAGTTCTTC,TRBJ2-1,-,17,-,TRBV7-6
CASSLAAYNEQFF,TGTGCCAGCAGTTTAGCGGCTTACAATGAGCAGTTCTTC,TRBJ2-1,-,13,many,TRBV27
CASSEPGVDYGYTF,TGTGCCAGCAGTGAACCGGGCGTAGACTATGGCTACACCTTC,TRBJ1-2,-,14,many,TRBV2
CATSRDRSDNSPLHF,TGTGCCACCAGCAGAGATCGTTCAGATAATTCACCCCTCCACTTT,TRBJ1-6,-,15,-,TRBV15
CASSLRRDEQFF,TGTGCCAGCAGCTTGAGGCGCGATGAGCAGTTCTTC,TRBJ2-1,-,12,few,TRBV5-5
CASRPALGLNNEQFF,TGCGCCAGCAGACCGGCCTTGGGGCTAAACAATGAGCAGTTCTTC,TRBJ2-1,-,15,-,TRBV4-1
CASSFRGIHYGYTF,TGTGCCAGCAGCTTCCGGGGGATTCACTATGGCTACACCTTC,TRBJ1-2,-,14,many,TRBV7-8
CASSPAREVSNEKLFF,TGTGCCAGCAGTCCGGCCCGTGAGGTGTCTAATGAAAAACTGTTTTTT,TRBJ1-4,-,16,-,TRBV28
CAISESPAGVYGYTF,TGTGCCATCAGTGAGTCACCGGCAGGGGTCTATGGCTACACCTTC,TRBJ1-2,-,15,few,TRBV10-3
CASSLTAGGLNEQFF,TGTGCCAGCAGCTTAACAGCGGGGGGCCTGAATGAGCAGTTCTTC,TRBJ2-1,TRBD2,15,many,TRBV7-2
CAIPRGAETQYF,TGTGCCATCCCTCGAGGGGCCGAGACCCAGTACTTC,TRBJ2-5,-,12,few,TRBV2
CASSITSLGGTEAFF,TGTGCCAGTAGTATAACCTCCCTTGGCGGCACTGAAGCTTTCTTT,TRBJ1-1,-,15,few,TRBV19
CASSQSGVSIYNEQFF,TGCGCCAGCAGCCAAAGTGGGGTTTCTATCTACAATGAGCAGTTCTTC,TRBJ2-1,-,16,few,TRBV4-3
CASSPRQQGGQPQHF,TGTGCCAGCAGCCCAAGACAACAGGGTGGACAGCCCCAGCATTTT,TRBJ1-5,-,15,-,TRBV6-1
CASTQTPGAGVFTGELFF,TGTGCCAGCACCCAGACCCCCGGAGCGGGGGTGTTCACCGGGGAGCTGTTTTTT,TRBJ2-2,TRBD2,18,many,TRBV7-6